This TCR beta chain was retrieved from a study of cytomegalovirus exposure and HLA in healthy donors. Findings and limits, study-wide: Other equally common chains were less clonally expanded than HLA-associated TCR beta chains, a later analysis showed. Reports credit the classifier with highly specific, highly sensitive diagnosis of cytomegalovirus status.

Unmatched junction bases numbered 13, after V lost 5 bases and J lost 0 bases. CDR1 and CDR2 from the germline V gene are MNHEY and SMNVEV (reference sequence). The length of the CDR3 is 18 residues. As concerns this clone: Its matching antigen is unknown.

The PCR employed 60 Vbeta primers together with 13 Jbeta primers. The table came from immunoSEQ multiplex PCR; TCRdb's copy has only in-frame clones and leaves some out. The sample has 150,000 to 180,000 clones, over 70% seen once. The chain recombines TRBV27 with TRBJ2-5; 9 bases line up with TRBD2. Sample: PBMCs. The receptor was derived from a man aged 25 to 45 in good health and CMV-seropositive. CDR3 sequence (DNA): TGTGCCAGCAGTCCCCTTTGGCTAGCGGGATCAAACCAAGAGACCCAGTACTTC. Its protein is CASSPLWLAGSNQETQYF.